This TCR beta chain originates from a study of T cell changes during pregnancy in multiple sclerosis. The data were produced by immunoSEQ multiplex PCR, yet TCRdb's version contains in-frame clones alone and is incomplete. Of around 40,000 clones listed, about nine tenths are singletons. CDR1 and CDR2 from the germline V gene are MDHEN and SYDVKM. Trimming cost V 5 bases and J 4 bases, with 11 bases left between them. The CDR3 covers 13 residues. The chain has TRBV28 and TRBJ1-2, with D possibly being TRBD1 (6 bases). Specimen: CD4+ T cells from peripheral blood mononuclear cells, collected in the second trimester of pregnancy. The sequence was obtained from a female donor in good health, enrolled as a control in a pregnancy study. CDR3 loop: CASSQGLIYGYTF. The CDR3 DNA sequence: TGTGCCAGCAGTCAGGGGCTTATCTATGGCTACACCTTC.